This TCR beta chain is drawn from a study of patients and donors after allogeneic stem cell transplantation. Via MiXCR, TCRdb re-called the RT-PCR reads, giving one row per CDR3 protein. The table has 410,000 or so distinct CDR3 sequences, about a sixth seen once; the top ten hold just over 7%. Per germline, CDR1 LGHDT and CDR2 YNNKEL (reference sequence). V lost 2 bases and J lost 6; bases outside the gene matches: 8. This CDR3 comprises 17 residues. Sequences were obtained from blood, either unsorted or a sorted T cell fraction (not recorded which). This TCR came from a human donor who was either an allogeneic HSCT recipient or a stem cell or donor lymphocyte infusion donor (not recorded which). It is not recorded whose cells these are; they may come from a transplant donor. V usage is TRBV3-1 and J usage is TRBJ2-4, with TRBD2 matching 12 bases. The CDR3 DNA reads TGTGCCAGCAGCCAACTAGCGGGGGGGCCGAATGGAAACATTCAGTACTTC. Its protein is CASSQLAGGPNGNIQYF.